What follows describes a single T cell receptor (beta chain). As yet, its antigen is unknown. Amplification used 60 Vbeta primers and 13 Jbeta primers. Source study methods: Unique TCR beta chains totaled some 80 million in a later count, with roughly 11 million of them shared. Some clones are missing from TCRdb's copy, which holds only in-frame ones; the method was immunoSEQ multiplex PCR. That table supplies the V and J calls and clone size; D and trimming were determined from the DNA. In the table there are 110,000 or so clones, less than 85% of which are singletons. Trimming took 5 bases from V and 10 from J, leaving 12 bases between them. Germline assignment: CDR1 SEHNR and CDR2 FQNEAQ (reference sequence). The CDR3 length is 13 residues. The sample belongs to a study of cytomegalovirus exposure and HLA in healthy donors. The study, taken as a whole, reports: In a later analysis, TCR beta V- and J-gene trimming showed a link to a missense DCLRE1C variant. The authors enumerated roughly 160 TCR beta chains as linked to cytomegalovirus.

The specimen sequenced was PBMCs. This chain links TRBV7-9 with TRBJ1-6; D might be TRBD1 (5 bases). This clonotype originated in a man aged 35-49 years in good health and CMV-seropositive. The CDR3 nucleotides are TGTGCCAGCAGCACCGGACCAGGGTCACCCCTCCACTTT. Protein product: CASSTGPGSPLHF.